The present T cell receptor beta chain was sequenced within a study of blood T cell repertoires in COVID-19. In the study overall: Acute-phase and convalescent COVID-19 samples originated in the United States, Italy and Spain.

Ages ranged from about 18 to 89 years, with residence in more than 20 US areas. Germline-derived CDR1 and CDR2 are LGHNA and YNFKEQ. Trimming took 0 bases from V and 5 from J, leaving 13 bases between them. The CDR3 extends over 15 amino acids. The assay was immunoSEQ multiplex PCR, and TCRdb's table has in-frame clones only and misses some. The repertoire holds 200,000 to 300,000 clones, approximately 88% seen once, with roughly 2.5% in the top ten. This clonotype was obtained from a woman aged 40 to 50 with acute COVID-19. Sequenced material: PBMCs or T cells enriched from blood (not recorded which). The gene calls are TRBV4-2 and TRBJ2-5, with D hard to call. The DNA of the CDR3 is TGTGCCAGCAGCCAAGATCCCCAATCCGGGGAGACCCAGTACTTC. Amino acid sequence: CASSQDPQSGETQYF.